The 3 T cell receptor beta chains in this list originate from one sample, sequenced in a study of blood T cell repertoires in COVID-19. Profiling relied on immunoSEQ multiplex PCR, and the TCRdb table lists in-frame clones only, not all of them. This repertoire shows roughly 480,000 clones, 75% to 90% found once; its top ten account for around 0.95%. Specimen: peripheral blood. The receptors were gathered from a man between 18 and 29 years old with COVID-19, enrolled during active disease.

The rearrangement uses TRBV6-5 and TRBJ2-7; 7 positions agree with TRBD1. Germline CDR1 MNHEY, CDR2 SVGAGI. The CDR3 is 12 residues long. V was clipped by 8 bases and J by 7 bases; unmatched bases: 8. The chain's CDR3 is CASVTGQAEQYF. The CDR3 DNA is TGTGCCAGCGTGACTGGACAGGCAGAGCAGTACTTC.

The rearrangement uses TRBV6-1 and TRBJ2-7; D gene unclear. CDR3 length equals 12 residues. The germline V gene encodes CDR1 MNHNS and CDR2 SASEGT. V lost 2 bases to trimming and J lost 3 bases, with 5 bases between them. CDR3 residues: CASSEYRYEQYF. CDR3 nucleotide sequence: TGTGCCAGCAGTGAATATCGCTACGAGCAGTACTTC.

This clone was seen only a few times. The genes are TRBV11-1 and TRBJ2-1; maybe TRBD2 (5 bases). V gave up 0 bases and J gave up 9 bases, with 9 bases separating them. The germline gives CDR1 SGHAT, CDR2 FQDESV (reference sequence). The CDR3 has 13 residues. The CDR3 nucleotides read TGTGCCAGCAGCTTAGCGGGAGAGGTTGAGCAGTTCTTC. This gives the protein CASSLAGEVEQFF. The full variable domain, completed using reference TRBV11-1 and TRBJ2-1, is EAEVAQSPRYKITEKSQAVAFWCDPISGHATLYWYRQILGQGPELLVQFQDESVVDDSQLPKDRFSAERLKGVDSTLKIQPAELGDSAMYLCASSLAGEVEQFFGPGTRLTVL.